Below, one T cell receptor beta chain is given with its context. What it recognizes is unknown. This entry is derived from a study of cytomegalovirus exposure and HLA in healthy donors. The overall study: Within an early data release were about 85 million unique TCRs drawn from HLA-typed donors. General study points: The authors listed some 160 TCR beta chains as cytomegalovirus-associated.

The donors (healthy individuals) were bone marrow donors. Vbeta (60) and Jbeta (13) primers were used in the PCR. Some clones are missing from TCRdb's copy, which holds only in-frame ones; the method was immunoSEQ multiplex PCR. There are about 270,000 clones in the sample; roughly 89% occur only once, and 4% lies in the top ten. The sequenced material came from PBMCs. The sequence was collected from a man aged 35 to 55 in good health and CMV-seropositive.

CDR3 nucleotides: TGTGCCAGCAGCTCCCGGACAGGGGCGAATGAAAAACTGTTTTTT. This codes for CASSSRTGANEKLFF. V and J are TRBV5-4 and TRBJ1-4; 9 nucleotides agree with TRBD1. V trimming: 3 bases; J trimming: 5 bases; junction bases outside the gene matches: 5. In germline, CDR1 is SGHNT, CDR2 YYREEE (reference sequence). This CDR3 has 15 residues.